The entry that follows covers one TCR beta chain sequence. Its target is unknown. Primed by a sample-barcoded 5' primer and a J-beta primer mix, a second PCR proceeded for 7 to 11 cycles. The template-switch adaptor, which had 12 random nucleotides, put a tag on each cDNA molecule. TCRdb re-called the 5' RACE reads through MiXCR, storing one row per CDR3 protein. The sample consists of about 570,000 distinct CDR3 sequences, 25% to 30% of them appearing once. The sample originates from a study of blood T cells in healthy people across ages. General study findings and limits: In older individuals, TCR beta diversity per million T cells was lower, falling roughly linearly with age. Investigators viewed diversity estimates from one million T cells as underestimates, the study reported.

Germline CDR1 is MNHEY and CDR2 is SVGAGI. This CDR3 region has 15 residues. V gave up 6 bases and J gave up 2 bases, with 16 bases separating them. Every donor provided roughly 10 milliliters of peripheral blood. Sequencing was carried out using blood. The clonotype comes from a woman between 70 and 85 years old in good health. The V gene is TRBV6-5, the J gene TRBJ1-2, with D maybe TRBD1 (6 bases). The CDR3 DNA sequence: TGTGCCAGCAGCTCCCGACGGCAGGGGAACTATGGCTACACCTTC. It specifies CASSSRRQGNYGYTF.